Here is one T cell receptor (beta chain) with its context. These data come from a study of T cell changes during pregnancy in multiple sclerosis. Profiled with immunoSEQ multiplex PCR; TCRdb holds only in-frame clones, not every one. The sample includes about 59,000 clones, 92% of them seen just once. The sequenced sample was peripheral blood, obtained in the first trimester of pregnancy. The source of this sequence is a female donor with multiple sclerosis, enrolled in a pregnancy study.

CDR3 in amino acids: CASSQAQSDSGGNTIYF. Written as DNA, the CDR3 is TGTGCCAGCAGCCAAGCGCAATCGGACAGCGGCGGAAACACCATATATTTT. V is TRBV4-2 and J is TRBJ1-3, with a possible D match to TRBD1 (6 bases). Per the germline V gene, CDR1 is LGHNA and CDR2 is YNFKEQ. The CDR3 length is 17 residues. Trimming shortened V by 1 base and J by 4 bases, and 17 bases separated the two germline ends.